The rows below give T cell receptor beta chains drawn from one sample of a study of T cells in Graves' hyperthyroidism and ophthalmopathy. In TCRdb, the multiplex PCR reads were re-called with MiXCR into one record per CDR3 protein. The profile covers approximately 740,000 distinct CDR3 sequences, with less than 15% appearing a single time and 9.5% to 13% taken by the ten largest. Sequencing was carried out using blood. The source is a woman under 30 with Graves' hyperthyroidism. Both conserved end residues are part of each CDR3. Fields, in order: D gene, V gene, J gene, clone size, CDR3 protein, CDR3 DNA. D genes are given only for firm matches. Some rows have no size entry. The others give once, few or many, or a class for an expanded clone.

d_gene: TRBD1
v_gene: TRBV20-1
j_gene: TRBJ2-5
abundance: many
CDR3aa: CSAPRTGEGETQYF
CDR3nt: TGCAGTGCTCCCAGGACAGGGGAGGGGGAGACCCAGTACTTC

d_gene: .
v_gene: TRBV20-1
j_gene: TRBJ2-7
abundance: many
CDR3aa: CSARRSSLLYEQYF
CDR3nt: TGCAGTGCTAGAAGATCGTCGCTGCTCTACGAGCAGTACTTC

d_gene: TRBD2
v_gene: TRBV6-1
j_gene: TRBJ2-2
abundance: .
CDR3aa: CASSSRTSGSNTGELFF
CDR3nt: TGTGCCAGCAGCTCCCGGACTAGCGGGAGCAACACCGGGGAGCTGTTTTTT

d_gene: .
v_gene: TRBV5-1
j_gene: TRBJ2-5
abundance: .
CDR3aa: CASSLGWPYQETQYF
CDR3nt: TGCGCCAGCAGCTTGGGTTGGCCCTACCAAGAGACCCAGTACTTC

d_gene: TRBD1
v_gene: TRBV20-1
j_gene: TRBJ1-2
abundance: many
CDR3aa: CSASPRAGTGNYGYTF
CDR3nt: TGCAGTGCTAGTCCTAGAGCCGGGACAGGGAACTATGGCTACACCTTC

d_gene: .
v_gene: TRBV12-3/TRBV12-4
j_gene: TRBJ2-2
abundance: few
CDR3aa: CASSFRDITGELFF
CDR3nt: TGTGCCAGCAGTTTTCGGGACATCACCGGGGAGCTGTTTTTT

d_gene: .
v_gene: TRBV30
j_gene: TRBJ2-1
abundance: many
CDR3aa: CAWRRTHWENEQFF
CDR3nt: TGTGCCTGGCGACGGACTCACTGGGAAAATGAGCAGTTCTTC

d_gene: .
v_gene: TRBV20-1
j_gene: TRBJ1-1
abundance: many
CDR3aa: CSARDEVSEAFF
CDR3nt: TGCAGTGCTAGAGATGAAGTATCTGAAGCTTTCTTT

d_gene: .
v_gene: TRBV15
j_gene: TRBJ2-3
abundance: many
CDR3aa: CATRQDSTDTQYF
CDR3nt: TGTGCCACTCGACAGGATAGCACAGATACGCAGTATTTT

d_gene: .
v_gene: TRBV5-1
j_gene: TRBJ2-1
abundance: few
CDR3aa: CASTPQLGNEQFF
CDR3nt: TGCGCCAGCACACCCCAACTGGGCAATGAGCAGTTCTTC

d_gene: .
v_gene: TRBV19
j_gene: TRBJ2-1
abundance: .
CDR3aa: CASSIRGRAYNEQFF
CDR3nt: TGTGCCAGTAGTATTAGGGGGAGGGCTTACAATGAGCAGTTCTTC

d_gene: .
v_gene: TRBV9
j_gene: TRBJ2-2
abundance: many
CDR3aa: CASSVTGELFF
CDR3nt: TGTGCCAGCAGCGTAACAGGGGAGCTGTTTTTT

d_gene: TRBD2
v_gene: TRBV30
j_gene: TRBJ2-2
abundance: many
CDR3aa: CACGLAGGSVTGELFF
CDR3nt: TGTGCCTGTGGACTAGCGGGAGGGTCAGTAACCGGGGAGCTGTTTTTT

d_gene: .
v_gene: TRBV24-1
j_gene: TRBJ2-1
abundance: many
CDR3aa: CATAPGGIPYNEQFF
CDR3nt: TGTGCCACCGCCCCAGGGGGGATCCCCTACAATGAGCAGTTCTTC

d_gene: .
v_gene: TRBV7-3
j_gene: TRBJ2-7
abundance: .
CDR3aa: CASSLERGSGEQYF
CDR3nt: TGTGCCAGCAGCTTGGAACGGGGGTCGGGGGAGCAGTACTTC

d_gene: .
v_gene: TRBV24-1
j_gene: TRBJ1-5
abundance: .
CDR3aa: CATSEVGGYSNQPQHF
CDR3nt: TGTGCCACCAGCGAGGTAGGGGGTTATAGCAATCAGCCCCAGCATTTT

d_gene: .
v_gene: TRBV7-8
j_gene: TRBJ2-5
abundance: .
CDR3aa: CASSPLGMETQYF
CDR3nt: TGTGCCAGCAGCCCGCTGGGAATGGAGACCCAGTACTTC

d_gene: .
v_gene: TRBV20-1
j_gene: TRBJ1-2
abundance: few
CDR3aa: CSAEYGGPHLLNYGYTF
CDR3nt: TGCAGTGCCGAATACGGGGGACCGCACCTGCTTAACTATGGCTACACCTTC

d_gene: .
v_gene: TRBV4-1
j_gene: TRBJ2-1
abundance: .
CDR3aa: CASSQVALNEQFF
CDR3nt: TGCGCCAGCAGCCAAGTAGCCCTGAATGAGCAGTTCTTC

d_gene: TRBD1
v_gene: TRBV28
j_gene: TRBJ2-2
abundance: many
CDR3aa: CASIQGVTDQPNTGELFF
CDR3nt: TGTGCCAGCATCCAGGGGGTGACGGACCAGCCGAACACCGGGGAGCTGTTTTTT

d_gene: .
v_gene: TRBV5-1
j_gene: TRBJ1-6
abundance: many
CDR3aa: CASSLEVPTGRNSPLHF
CDR3nt: TGCGCCAGCAGCTTGGAAGTCCCTACAGGGAGGAATTCACCCCTCCACTTT

d_gene: .
v_gene: TRBV5-1
j_gene: TRBJ2-7
abundance: many
CDR3aa: CASSPDAYEQYF
CDR3nt: TGTGCCAGCTCACCCGACGCCTACGAGCAGTACTTC